The present T cell receptor beta chain was sequenced within a study of human T cells and chemical hapten exposure listed by TCRdb under 2021. About the investigation overall: For sensitization, 2% DPC in acetone was applied to an approximately 2 cm by approximately 2 cm area of upper inner arm skin. Patients additionally received weekly therapeutic DPC doses to the scalp throughout the approximately 25-week study period. Patch testing on the upper back used Finn chambers containing 0.01% DPC, with scoring done after 6 days according to International Contact Dermatitis Research Group standards. Alopecia areata with under or over 50% scalp involvement, alopecia totalis and alopecia universalis were represented in the patient cohort, which was mostly female. Libraries were pooled for sequencing, and per-sample TCR yields varied mainly because of small differences in library volumes within the pool. This study followed changes in the peripheral blood TCR repertoire in vivo during primary and secondary sensitization of alopecia patients to the hapten diphenylcyclopropenone (DPC). Blood was sampled from patients pre-sensitization (week 0) and at 2, 6 and about 24 weeks after DPC sensitization. For TCR sequencing, blood came from 25 to 35 alopecia patients at anywhere from one to four time points (pre-sensitization, 2, 6 and 24 weeks). Paper-wide results and their limitations: A positive correlation was found between the number of PT1 expanded TCRs and patch test score, with significance reached at thresholds 8, 16 and 32 but not 4. Repeated subsampling changed both the strength of the expansion versus patch-test correlation and the threshold at which that correlation became significant. The number of TCRs above 1 in 1000 frequency did not change with DPC sensitization; there was no evidence of global repertoire structure alterations. Because all patients had alopecia, a presumed autoimmune disease, the immune response of the patients might differ from that of healthy individuals. Significantly more large CDR3 similarity clusters were formed by expanded TCRs than by pre-sensitization or healthy control sets, consistent with antigen-driven responses.

This clonotype occurred many times. Its antigen is not yet known. It has no much larger one-base neighbor in the sample; base qualities were not kept. Receptor amplification or capture employed RACE. Sequencing relied on a NextSeq 500. During library preparation, unique molecular identifiers were attached to individual cDNA molecules so that TCRs could be counted quantitatively and reproducibly. For every blood RNA sample, sequencing covered both the TCR alpha and TCR beta chains. Concerning the study's data processing: The median number of TCRs per sample was around 100,000, ranging from about 23,224 to 690,600. The Decombinator software suite was used to annotate the V, J and CDR3 of the TCR reads. For PS versus PT1 abundance plots, all samples were subsampled to the same number of TCRs (28,000). TCRs were defined as expanded if absent before sensitization and observed at least eight times at the 2-week time point. The public reads were quality trimmed at Q25 with fastp and then assembled into clones with MiXCR by TCRdb, keeping productive beta chains. CDR3 protein sequences are deduplicated, and each keeps its most common genes and DNA. It is TCRdb's table, rather than the study itself, that gives the V and J calls and clone size. Within this sample are 95,000 to 150,000 distinct CDR3 sequences, with about 14% of them counted one time only. Together, the top ten hold approximately 3% of the sample.

Sample time point, as interpreted from the label and publication: pre-sensitization, week 0. This sample's treatment or condition label indicates: therapeutic diphenylcyclopropenone sensitization with weekly scalp DPC. At each patch-test visit, blood was drawn before the patch test was applied. To be eligible, patients had to be aged 18 to 70, diagnosed with alopecia and judged suitable for DPC therapy, while pregnant patients were excluded. Total RNA was extracted from unfractionated whole blood collected in Tempus Blood RNA tubes. Sequences were derived from whole blood, sampled in connection with sensitization to the hapten diphenylcyclopropenone (DPC). This TCR derives from a woman aged 18-35 years with alopecia areata. Some clones in this sample may be carry-over from other donors' samples.

The nucleotides read TGTGCCAGCAGTTACCCATTCCCGATGAACACTGAAGCTTTCTTT. This gives the protein CASSYPFPMNTEAFF. This receptor chain uses TRBV6-2 or TRBV6-3 and TRBJ1-1, with the D gene not confidently named. The germline V gene gives CDR1 as MNHEY and CDR2 as SVGEGT. From the cysteine up to the phenylalanine, the CDR3 has a length of 15 residues. CDR3 DNA only is kept here, 45 bases in frame from base 1. Trimming costs V 2 bases and J 0 bases, and their ends lie 10 bases apart.